This TCR beta chain came from a study of vaccination effects on CD4 cells after COVID-19 (dated by TCRdb to the early 2020s). In the study overall: Participants received two doses of either the BNT162b2 or the mRNA-1273 mRNA SARS-CoV-2 vaccine. In both COVID-19 convalescent patients and infection-naive vaccine recipients, the study compared SARS-CoV-2 spike-specific CD4+ TCR repertoires from before mRNA vaccination with those from after it. The Oncomine TCR Beta short-read assay on an Illumina iSeq 100 was used to sequence cultures from other donors in the study. A total of some eleven COVID-19 convalescent patients and a handful of SARS-CoV-2-naive healthy vaccine recipients were included in the full study. General findings and caveats noted by the study authors: In healthy vaccine recipients, vaccine-induced clones were almost all SARS-CoV-2 mono-reactive, with only 1 of 255 cross-reactive with common cold coronaviruses. Only a small number of convalescent patients were included, and no early post-infection timepoints were available, which limited the study. At late post-vaccination timepoints, both infection-induced and vaccine-induced clones showed marked clonal contraction, consistent with waning T cell responses.

The CDR3 holds 12 amino acids from the cysteine to the phenylalanine. Only the CDR3 DNA is retained, 36 bases long and in frame from the first base. Relative to germline, V is 3 bases shorter and J is 3 bases shorter, with 5 bases between their ends. From the germline V gene, CDR1 is KGHSH and CDR2 is LQKENI. Details on this clone: What this receptor recognizes is not known. Base qualities are not at hand, and no much larger clone is one base apart.

To prepare the library, the immunoSEQ multiplex PCR assay was applied. DNA from the cultured, isolated CD4+ T cells was subjected to TCR beta CDR3 sequencing. Processing in the source paper ran as follows. Non-productive TCR sequences were discarded, and reads were trimmed to the CDR3 region, with only CDR3s of 7 or more amino acids retained. Antigen-specific clonotypes were identified with the MANAFEST web app by comparing expansion in peptide wells against reference cultures. To be called positive, a clone needed expansion at FDR<0.05 compared with the reference and with all other wells, an odds ratio greater than 5, and a frequency greater than 0.1% in two replicate wells. Clonotypes significantly expanded in SARS-CoV-2 spike wells and in at least one common cold coronavirus spike condition were defined as cross-reactive. CDR3 similarity was assessed by Levenshtein distance using the stringdist R package, and unrooted trees were constructed with ape in R 3.6.1. The immuneACCESS repertoire file appears here via TCRdb, limited to in-frame rearrangements. These files lack a portion of the clones; in checked studies, under half of the deficit traces to unresolved V genes, and the cause of the others is not known. The V and J calls and clone size are taken from that table; D and trimming were inferred from the DNA. A total of tens of thousands of clones appear in this sample, 80% to 90% of them only once. The ten largest clones capture less than 3% of the sample.

In the ViraFEST assay, PBMC were stimulated with viral peptide pools, and antigen-specific CD4+ T cell clonotypes were then identified by expansion using TCR sequencing. After about 10 days of culture, CD4+ T cells were isolated with the EasySep CD4+ T cell isolation kit. Healthy vaccine recipients had no prior SARS-CoV-2 infection, confirmed by negative nucleocapsid antibodies before and after vaccination. Each well held two million PBMC cultured in IMDM containing approximately 5.2% human AB serum, 9 to 10 IU/ml IL-2 and gentamicin, along with approximately 10 ug/ml peptides. Half of the culture medium was replaced with fresh IL-2-containing medium on days 3 and 7. Unless noted otherwise, every peptide stimulation condition was grown in triplicate wells. PBMC were separated from whole blood using Ficoll-Paque Plus gradient centrifugation and were then either cryopreserved at -140C or used fresh. The overlapping peptide pools covered the spike proteins of SARS-CoV-2 as well as those of the common cold coronaviruses HCoV-NL63, HCoV-OC43 and HCoV-229E. The QIAamp micro DNA kit was used to extract genomic DNA from the cultured CD4+ T cells.

Here the sequenced sample was CD4+ T cells from PBMCs cultured with HCoV-229E spike peptides, taken before COVID-19 vaccination. Reading the label with the study, this specimen's cell subset or site is: HCoV-229E spike overlapping peptide pool stimulation. Recombination joined TRBV18 with TRBJ1-2, with the D gene uncertain. The sequence came from a human donor who received a COVID-19 vaccine. The DNA sequence is as follows: TGTGCCAGCTCACCCCAAGACTATGGCTACACCTTC. It translates to CASSPQDYGYTF.